Listed here are 16 T cell receptor beta chains from one sample, sequenced in a study of shared clonotypes between healthy human individuals. Repertoires were generated with immunoSEQ multiplex PCR, while TCRdb's copy carries only in-frame clones and drops some. There are around 700,000 clones in the sample; under 80% occur only once, and under 2% lies in the top ten. Material for sequencing was memory CD4+ T cells sorted from blood. The subset denotes: CD45RA-negative fraction. The receptors derive from a woman aged 30 to 39 in good health.

Turning to this clone: The same CDR3 is also encoded by other DNA sequences in this sample. The chain is built from TRBV18 and TRBJ2-1; D uncertain. The CDR3 is made up of 14 amino acids. The V end lost 3 bases, the J end lost 2 bases, and 8 bases lay between the germline ends. From germline, CDR1 is KGHSH and CDR2 LQKENI. As DNA, the CDR3 is TGTGCCAGCTCACCTTTGGCAGCCTACAATGAGCAGTTCTTC. Protein product: CASSPLAAYNEQFF.

Comment on this clone: The sample contains more than one DNA sequence encoding this CDR3. This rearrangement joins TRBV7-7 to TRBJ2-1; the D is unclear. This CDR3 is built from 15 residues. With 2 bases removed from V and 0 bases from J, the gap between germline ends came to 8 bases. The V gene's germline CDR1 is SSHAT and CDR2 FNYEAQ (reference sequence). The CDR3 DNA reads TGTGCCAGCAGCTTAACGGGTAGCTCCTACAATGAGCAGTTCTTC. The encoded protein is CASSLTGSSYNEQFF.

The chain uses TRBV5-6 and TRBJ2-3, with TRBD2 identical over 9 bases. The V segment lost 0 bases and the J segment 7 bases; nucleotides outside the gene matches: 6. The CDR3 spans 15 residues. Germline CDR1 SGHDT, CDR2 YYEEEE. The CDR3 coding sequence is TGTGCCAGCAGCTTGGGCGGGAGGGCCGTAAATACGCAGTATTTT. Protein sequence: CASSLGGRAVNTQYF.

This chain connects TRBV28 to TRBJ1-2; D not resolved. Trimming removed 2 bases from V and 2 bases from J, with 9 bases in between. The germline gives CDR1 MDHEN, CDR2 SYDVKM. The CDR3 runs to 14 residues. This CDR3 is CASSLMNRNYGYTF. DNA of the CDR3: TGTGCCAGCAGTTTAATGAACAGAAACTATGGCTACACCTTC.

This clone was picked up one time. V and J are TRBV2 and TRBJ2-1; the match to TRBD2 covers 7 bases. CDR1 is SNHLY and CDR2 is FYNNEI in the germline V gene. The CDR3 consists of 16 residues. Trimming at V came to 3 bases and at J to 6 bases, leaving 11 bases not matched to a gene. The DNA for the CDR3 is TGTGCCAGCAGTGATTTAATCGGGGCGGGAGTCAATGAGCAGTTCTTC. Translated: CASSDLIGAGVNEQFF. The full variable domain, rest sourced from reference TRBV2 and TRBJ2-1, is EPEVTQTPSHQVTQMGQEVILRCVPISNHLYFYWYRQILGQKVEFLVSFYNNEISEKSEIFDDQFSVERPDGSNFTLKIRSTKLEDSAMYFCASSDLIGAGVNEQFFGPGTRLTVL.

The CDR3 reads CASRRSGANYGYTF. The CDR3 DNA is TGTGCCAGCAGGCGGTCTGGCGCTAACTATGGCTACACCTTC. The chain recombines TRBV27 with TRBJ1-2; D unclear. The CDR3 sequence is 14 residues long. The ends were cut back, 6 bases at V and 0 bases at J, with 11 bases in the middle. Germline V gene lookup returns CDR1 MNHEY and CDR2 SMNVEV (reference sequence).

The V call is TRBV6-1, the J call TRBJ1-5, with D maybe TRBD1 (5 bases). Germline lookup yields CDR1 MNHNS and CDR2 SASEGT. The CDR3 length is 14 residues. Between the trimmed V and J ends, which lost 5 bases and 5 bases, there was a span of 13 bases. Written as DNA, the CDR3 is TGTGCCAGCAGTTTAGGGGCTCACGATCAGCCCCAGCATTTT. Translating it yields CASSLGAHDQPQHF.

V gene TRBV18 combines with J gene TRBJ2-5; D is possibly TRBD1 (7 bases). Germline lookup yields CDR1 KGHSH and CDR2 LQKENI. V was shortened by 4 bases and J by 2 bases, with 11 bases between the two germline ends. The CDR3 length is 14 residues. CDR3 sequence (DNA): TGTGCCAGCTCACGCGGGACAGAACAAGAGACCCAGTACTTC. Protein product: CASSRGTEQETQYF.

The chain has TRBV25-1 and TRBJ1-1, with D uncertain. From germline, CDR1 is MGHDK and CDR2 SYGVNS. This CDR3 region has 17 residues. Deletions cut 11 bases from V and 0 bases from J, with 25 bases between. The CDR3 nucleotides are TGTGCCCGTCCCCCAGGCGAAGGGCCCGGGGTGAACACTGAAGCTTTCTTT. The encoded protein is CARPPGEGPGVNTEAFF.

This clone was picked up one time. The junction does not match germline at one end; this may be a read error. The chain couples TRBV4-2 to TRBJ1-1, with 7 bases that match TRBD1. Germline CDR1 reads LGHNA; CDR2 reads YNFKEQ. This CDR3 spans 15 amino acids. The CDR3 bases are TGTGCCAGCAGCCAAAAACAGGGGTCCGGGTCTGAGGCTTTCTTT. It is translated as CASSQKQGSGSEAFF.

Note on this clone: With a much larger clone just one base away, this may be a read error. This specimen includes other DNA sequences encoding the same CDR3. This chain joins TRBV5-1 and TRBJ2-3; TRBD1 aligns across 7 bases. The germline V gene has CDR1 SGHRS and CDR2 YFSETQ. CDR3 size: 15 residues. CDR3 residues: CASSLGQSYTDTQYF. Here the CDR3 DNA reads TGCGCTAGCAGCTTGGGACAGTCATACACAGATACGCAGTATTTT.

Only a few counts were recorded for this clone. The chain joins TRBV15 to TRBJ2-3, with D uncertain. The germline V gene encodes CDR1 LNHNV and CDR2 YYDKDF (reference sequence). V shed 0 bases and J shed 4 bases, with 5 bases lying between them. The CDR3 sequence is 13 residues long. DNA of the CDR3: TGTGCCACCAGCAGAGATCTCCCAGATACGCAGTATTTT. This gives the protein CATSRDLPDTQYF.

This chain links TRBV11-2 with TRBJ2-3; D assignment may be TRBD1 or TRBD2 (6 bases each). In germline, CDR1 is SGHAT, CDR2 FQNNGV. Trimming took off 2 bases at V and 4 bases at J, with 13 bases between the two ends. CDR3 length: 15 amino acids. This CDR3 is CASSLLPGASDTQYF. The DNA of the CDR3 is TGTGCCAGCAGCTTACTACCGGGGGCTTCAGATACGCAGTATTTT.

In nucleotides, the CDR3 is TGCGCCAGCAGCCAAGCTAGCGGGTTCTCCTACGAGCAGTACTTC. Its translation is CASSQASGFSYEQYF. The chain uses TRBV4-1 and TRBJ2-7; 8 positions match TRBD2. Trimming took 1 base from V and 0 from J; bases not matched to a gene: 2. CDR3 length: 15 residues. Germline values: CDR1 MGHRA, CDR2 YSYEKL.

The V gene is TRBV27, the J gene TRBJ2-1; a weak D match, TRBD2 (5 bases). Looked up from germline, CDR1 is MNHEY and CDR2 is SMNVEV (reference sequence). V lost 5 bases to trimming and J lost 10 bases, with 15 bases between them. The CDR3 is made up of 13 amino acids. For the CDR3, the DNA is TGTGCCAGCAGTCCCCGGTGGGCGGGCGAGCAGTTCTTC. This codes for CASSPRWAGEQFF.

This clone was recorded many times. The chain uses TRBV10-1 and TRBJ2-1; D unclear. Germline CDR1 and CDR2: WNHNN and SYGVQD (reference sequence). Trimming took 5 bases from V and 1 from J, leaving 6 bases between them. This CDR3 is built from 13 residues. CDR3 DNA sequence: TGCGCCAGCAGTATGACGTCCTACAATGAGCAGTTCTTC. As protein: CASSMTSYNEQFF.